This T cell receptor (beta chain) was identified in a study of T cell responses to AZD1222 COVID-19 vaccine (dated by TCRdb to about 2021). Background for the entire study: TCR sequencing covered roughly 230 trial participants: 200 to 220 given two doses of AZD1222 and 26 given two doses of MenACWY control vaccine. Trial participants were enrolled by age into 18-55, 56-69 and 70-plus year subgroups, with roughly 150, 30 and 60 TCR-sequenced participants respectively.

The time point label for this specimen denotes: about 28 days (+/-7) after the second vaccine dose. AZD1222 recipients with second doses at about 4 weeks or about 12 weeks were pooled, because spike-specific TCR depth and breadth did not differ between schedules. Vaccinee samples came from UK trials COV001 and COV002, including a single-blind randomized controlled phase 2/3 trial of AZD1222 (ChAdOx1 nCoV-19) in healthy adults. For TCRbeta chain sequencing, PBMC samples from trial participants were taken at day 0 and at day 28 after the second dose. Sequences SGHRS (CDR1) and YFSETQ (CDR2) are obtained from the germline V gene. Trimmed from V: 3 bases; trimmed from J: 5 bases; junction bases lacking a gene match: 3. There are 14 amino acids in the CDR3, from cysteine to phenylalanine inclusive. Only CDR3 DNA remains: 42 bases, in frame from the first base. This clone has a handful of counts. It has no known antigen specificity. It has no much larger one-base neighbor in the sample; base qualities were not kept.

What the research found in general, with its limitations: Participants were mostly white British, with more females than males. The authors suggested clonal diversity may have been underestimated. No day 14 peak-response samples were available, so repertoires were characterized only after the peak T cell response. Reportedly, almost half of the unique spike-specific TCRs recognized epitopes lying outside the regions that are mutated in the B.1.351 and B.1.1.7 variants. The 56-69-year group was small, and its depth increase did not reach significance, likely because of low power. After two AZD1222 doses, spike-specific TCR breadth and depth were significantly higher than at day 0 and than in MenACWY recipients. The whole spike protein was spanned by vaccine-associated CD4 TCRs, and dominant responses were seen in regions 160-218 and 743-854. Conclusions about previously exposed vaccinees are limited because only five to seven AZD1222 recipients were SARS-CoV-2 seropositive at baseline.

The CDR3 regions of human TCRbeta chains were analyzed by immunosequencing. The paper's processing steps were these. Repertoire TCRs were checked for matches against a reference library of SARS-CoV-2-specific TCRs that had been generated using the MIRA antigen-specificity platform. Breadth meant the fraction of unique TCRs that were SARS-CoV-2-associated, whereas depth meant the fraction of total T cells that were SARS-CoV-2-associated. Each spike-specific TCR was assigned to its reactive spike region and to a CD4 or CD8 class using the MIRA data. Log10-transformed breadth and depth values were compared by one-way ANOVA with Sidak's multiple comparisons tests. In TCRdb, the immuneACCESS table is reduced to in-frame sequences with V and J assigned. These tables do not hold every clone; where another copy was compared, an unresolved V gene accounts for under half, and the others remain unexplained. For V, J and clone size, that table is used; D and trimming come from the DNA. Counted in this sample were 150,000 to 200,000 clones; approximately 94% of them appeared once. The top ten clonotypes cover under 6% of the sample.

The sequence came from an adult who received the AZD1222 COVID-19 vaccine. The chain uses TRBV5-1 and TRBJ2-2; 8 of the junction bases match TRBD1. The sequencing here drew on peripheral blood, taken 28 days after the second AZD1222 dose. Here is the DNA: TGCGCCAGCAGCTCGGGACAGGCAACCGGGGAGCTGTTTTTT. It specifies CASSSGQATGELFF.